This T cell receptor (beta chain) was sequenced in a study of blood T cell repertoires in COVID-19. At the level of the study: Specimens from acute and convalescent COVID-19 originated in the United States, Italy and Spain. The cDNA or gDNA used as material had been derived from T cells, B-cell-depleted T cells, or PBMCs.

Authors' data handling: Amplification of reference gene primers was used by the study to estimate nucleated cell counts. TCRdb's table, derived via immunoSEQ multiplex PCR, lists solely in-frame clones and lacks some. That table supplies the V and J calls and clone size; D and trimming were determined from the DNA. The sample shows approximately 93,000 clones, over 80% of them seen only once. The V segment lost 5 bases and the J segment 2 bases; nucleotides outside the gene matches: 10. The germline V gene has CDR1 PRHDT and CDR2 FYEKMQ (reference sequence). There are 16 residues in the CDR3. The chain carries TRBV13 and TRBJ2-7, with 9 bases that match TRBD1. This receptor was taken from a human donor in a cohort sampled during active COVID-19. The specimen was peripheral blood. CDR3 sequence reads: CASSLPGQGLTYEQYF. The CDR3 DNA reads TGTGCCAGCAGCCTACCCGGACAGGGGTTAACCTACGAGCAGTACTTC.